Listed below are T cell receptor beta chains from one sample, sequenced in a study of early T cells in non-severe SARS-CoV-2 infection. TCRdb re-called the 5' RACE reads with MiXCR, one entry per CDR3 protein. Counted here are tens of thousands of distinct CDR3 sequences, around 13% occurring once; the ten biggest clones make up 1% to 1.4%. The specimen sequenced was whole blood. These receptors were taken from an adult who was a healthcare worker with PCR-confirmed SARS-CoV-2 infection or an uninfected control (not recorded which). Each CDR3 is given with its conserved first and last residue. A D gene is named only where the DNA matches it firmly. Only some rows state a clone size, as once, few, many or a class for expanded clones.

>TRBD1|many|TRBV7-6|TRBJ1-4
CASSLLGTGREKLFF
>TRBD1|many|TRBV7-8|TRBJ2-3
CASSLYWTGNTDTQYF
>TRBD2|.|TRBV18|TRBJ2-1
CASSPRPGGPNEQFF
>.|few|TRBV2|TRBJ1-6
CASSDRSSPLHF
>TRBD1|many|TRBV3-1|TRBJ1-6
CASSPGQSIVGSPLHF
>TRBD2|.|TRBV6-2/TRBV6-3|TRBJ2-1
CASSATTLTSGLLYNEQFF
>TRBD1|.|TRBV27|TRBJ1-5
CASSRARDSSNQPQHF
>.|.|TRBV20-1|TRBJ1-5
CSARVADSGIAWQPQHF
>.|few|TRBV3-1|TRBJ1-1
CASSPNDRGMDTEAFF
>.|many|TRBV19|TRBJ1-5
CASTSLIGGEQPQHF
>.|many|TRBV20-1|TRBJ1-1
CSASAGVNTEAFF
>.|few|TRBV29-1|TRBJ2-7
CSVEVSGAYEQYF
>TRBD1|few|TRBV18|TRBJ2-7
CASSQTGTEQYF
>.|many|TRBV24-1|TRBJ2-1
CATSTGGLEQFF
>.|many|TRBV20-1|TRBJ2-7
CSARASRTPLGEQYF
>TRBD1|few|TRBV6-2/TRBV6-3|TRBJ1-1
CASTGQGWTEAFF
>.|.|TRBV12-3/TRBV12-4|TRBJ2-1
CASKDISYNEQFF
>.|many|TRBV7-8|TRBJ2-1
CASTYPDNEQFF
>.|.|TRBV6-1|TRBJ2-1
CASSEPGGGYNEQFF
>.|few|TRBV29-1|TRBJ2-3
CSVERDGDTQYF
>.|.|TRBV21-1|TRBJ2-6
CASSNDWGLNFSGANVLTF
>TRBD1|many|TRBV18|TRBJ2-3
CASSPRDRGLGDTQYF
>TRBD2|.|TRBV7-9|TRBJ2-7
CASIVGLAGVHEQYF
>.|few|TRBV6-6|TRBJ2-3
CASSYPVGGNNIHSTDTQYF
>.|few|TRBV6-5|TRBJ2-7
CASSYSSGPRNEQYF
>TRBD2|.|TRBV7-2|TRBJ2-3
CASSLGLAYTDTQYF
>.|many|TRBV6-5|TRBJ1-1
CAILTATEAFF
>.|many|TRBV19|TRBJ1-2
CASSIGTAVNGYTF
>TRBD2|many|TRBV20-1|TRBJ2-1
CSATQWASGRLKLNNEQFF
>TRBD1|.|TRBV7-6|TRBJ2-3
CASSYGTGTDTQYF
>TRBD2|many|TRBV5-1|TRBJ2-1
CASSLARELNEQFF
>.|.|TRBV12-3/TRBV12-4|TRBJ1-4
CASSSDLPSPDEKLFF
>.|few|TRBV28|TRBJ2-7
CASSWGGGGARDEQYF
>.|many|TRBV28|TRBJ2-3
CASSPYDDLTSSTDTQYF
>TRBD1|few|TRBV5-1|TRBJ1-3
CASSFSGTAGNTIYF
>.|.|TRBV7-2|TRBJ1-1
CASIATYLNTEAFF
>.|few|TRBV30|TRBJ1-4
CAWSNPAEAREKLFF
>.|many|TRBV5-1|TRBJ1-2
CASSLPEYGYTF
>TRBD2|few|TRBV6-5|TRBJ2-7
CASSYLAGGGEQYF
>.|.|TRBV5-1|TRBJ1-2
CASSPAESMVYGYTF
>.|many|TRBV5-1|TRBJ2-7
CASSLSGFSYEQYF
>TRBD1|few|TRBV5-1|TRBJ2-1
CASTYRGQENNEQFF
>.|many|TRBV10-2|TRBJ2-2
CASSEYGNTGELFF
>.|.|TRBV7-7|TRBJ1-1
CASSWTVNTEAFF
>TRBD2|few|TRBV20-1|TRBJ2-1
CSAPLAGAYNEQFF
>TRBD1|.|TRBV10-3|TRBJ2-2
CAISESRQGRTGELFF
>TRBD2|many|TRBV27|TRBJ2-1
CASRRSGGAYNEQFF
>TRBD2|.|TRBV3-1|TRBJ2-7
CASSLAGTEQYF
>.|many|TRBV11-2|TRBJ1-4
CASSYVGGANEKLFF
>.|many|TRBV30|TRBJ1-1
CAWSGDRGRAFF
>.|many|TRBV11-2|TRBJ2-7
CASSLGYGGSTEQYF